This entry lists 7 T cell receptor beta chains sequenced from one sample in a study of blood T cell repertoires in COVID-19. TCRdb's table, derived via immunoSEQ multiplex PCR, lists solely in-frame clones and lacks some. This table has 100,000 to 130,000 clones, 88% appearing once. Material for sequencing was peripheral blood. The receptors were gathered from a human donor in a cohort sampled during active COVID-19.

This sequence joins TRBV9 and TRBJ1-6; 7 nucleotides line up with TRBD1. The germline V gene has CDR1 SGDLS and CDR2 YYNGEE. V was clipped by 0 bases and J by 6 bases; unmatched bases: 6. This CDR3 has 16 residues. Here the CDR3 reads CASSVGWTGPNSPLHF. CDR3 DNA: TGTGCCAGCAGCGTAGGGTGGACAGGACCTAATTCACCCCTCCACTTT.

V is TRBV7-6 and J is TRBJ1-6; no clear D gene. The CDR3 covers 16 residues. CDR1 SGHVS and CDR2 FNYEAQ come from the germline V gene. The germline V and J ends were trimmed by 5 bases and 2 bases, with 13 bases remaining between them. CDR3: CASSREGGAYNSPLHF. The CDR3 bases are TGTGCCAGCAGCCGAGAGGGAGGTGCCTATAATTCACCCCTCCACTTT.

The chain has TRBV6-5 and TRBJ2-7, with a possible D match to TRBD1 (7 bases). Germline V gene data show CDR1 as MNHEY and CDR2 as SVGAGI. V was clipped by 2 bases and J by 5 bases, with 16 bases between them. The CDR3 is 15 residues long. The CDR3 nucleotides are TGTGCCAGCAGTTACGCCACGGACAGGAGGGACGAGCAGTACTTC. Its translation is CASSYATDRRDEQYF.

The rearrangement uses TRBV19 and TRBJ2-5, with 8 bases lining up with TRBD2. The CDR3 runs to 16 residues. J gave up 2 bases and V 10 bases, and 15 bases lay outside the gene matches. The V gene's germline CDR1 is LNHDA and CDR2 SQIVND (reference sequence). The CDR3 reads CATQLGAGVAQETQYF. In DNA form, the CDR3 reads TGTGCCACCCAACTCGGAGCGGGAGTGGCGCAAGAGACCCAGTACTTC.

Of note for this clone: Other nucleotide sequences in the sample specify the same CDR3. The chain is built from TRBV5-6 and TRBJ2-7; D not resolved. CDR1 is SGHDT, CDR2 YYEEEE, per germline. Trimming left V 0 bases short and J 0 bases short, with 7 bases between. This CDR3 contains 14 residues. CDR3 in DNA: TGTGCCAGCAGCTTGGGTGGTAGCTCCTACGAGCAGTACTTC. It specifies CASSLGGSSYEQYF.

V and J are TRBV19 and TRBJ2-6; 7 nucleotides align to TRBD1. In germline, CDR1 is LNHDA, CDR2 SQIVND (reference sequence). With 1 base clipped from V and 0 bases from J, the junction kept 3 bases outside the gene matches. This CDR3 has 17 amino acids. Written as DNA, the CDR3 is TGTGCCAGTAGTATAGGACAGGGCAGCTCTGGGGCCAACGTCCTGACTTTC. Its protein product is CASSIGQGSSGANVLTF.

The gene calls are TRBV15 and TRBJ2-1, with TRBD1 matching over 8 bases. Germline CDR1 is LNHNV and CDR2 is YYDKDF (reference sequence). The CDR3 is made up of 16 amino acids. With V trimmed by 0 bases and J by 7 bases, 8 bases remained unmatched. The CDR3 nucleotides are TGTGCCACCAGCAGAGATCGGTCAGGGGGCCAGAATGAGCAGTTCTTC. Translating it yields CATSRDRSGGQNEQFF.